The present TCR beta chain was sequenced within a study of blood T cell repertoires in COVID-19. On the study more broadly: Italy, Spain and the United States were the sources of the convalescent and acute COVID-19 samples.

The assay was immunoSEQ multiplex PCR, and TCRdb's table has in-frame clones only and misses some. The repertoire holds about 270,000 clones, with 80% to 90% as singletons. The CDR3 totals 13 residues. Trimming stripped 6 bases from V and 7 bases from J, with 15 bases between. Germline CDR1 MDHEN, CDR2 SYDVKM. The material sequenced was peripheral blood. The chain is built from TRBV28 and TRBJ1-2; D ambiguous. The source is a woman between 45 and 65 years old who had recovered from COVID-19. The CDR3 sequence: CASSNHVEVGYTF. DNA of the CDR3: TGTGCCAGCAGCAACCACGTAGAGGTTGGCTACACCTTC.